This T cell receptor beta chain was sequenced in a study of T cell responses to AZD1222 COVID-19 vaccine. Measured with immunoSEQ multiplex PCR; TCRdb has only the in-frame clones, and not every one. Of 88,000 or so clones in the sample, about 89% are singletons; the top ten hold 4% to 5%. Details on this clone: Its antigen remains unknown.

Whole-study findings and limits: Only a handful of AZD1222 recipients, roughly 6 in all, had baseline seropositivity.

Combined were second doses at about 4 or about 12 weeks. Sequenced here: peripheral blood, sampled 28 days after the second AZD1222 dose. This receptor was taken from an adult who received the AZD1222 COVID-19 vaccine.

The CDR3 DNA sequence: TGTGCCAGCAGCTTGGAACCGAGAAATGAAAAACTGTTTTTT. Translated, it gives CASSLEPRNEKLFF. V is TRBV5-4 and J is TRBJ1-4; D is unclear. The CDR3 loop spans 14 amino acids. V lost 0 bases and J lost 5, with 8 bases in between. Germline CDR1 is SGHNT and CDR2 is YYREEE (reference sequence).